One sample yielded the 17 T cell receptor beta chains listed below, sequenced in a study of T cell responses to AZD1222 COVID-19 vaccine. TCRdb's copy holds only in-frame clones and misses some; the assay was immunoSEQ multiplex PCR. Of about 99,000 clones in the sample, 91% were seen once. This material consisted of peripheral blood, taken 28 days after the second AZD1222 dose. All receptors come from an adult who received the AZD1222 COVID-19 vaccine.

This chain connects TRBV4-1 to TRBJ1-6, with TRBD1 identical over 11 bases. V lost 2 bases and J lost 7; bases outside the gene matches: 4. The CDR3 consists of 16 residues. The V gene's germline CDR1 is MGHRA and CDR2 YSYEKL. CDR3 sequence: CASSQLRTGGNSPLHF. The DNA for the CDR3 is TGCGCCAGCAGCCAACTTCGGACAGGGGGCAATTCACCCCTCCACTTT.

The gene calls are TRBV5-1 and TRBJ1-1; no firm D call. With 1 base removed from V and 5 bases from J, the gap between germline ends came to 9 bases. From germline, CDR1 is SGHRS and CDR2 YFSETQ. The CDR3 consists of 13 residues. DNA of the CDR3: TGCGCCAGCAGCTTGTCACGGGCGACTGAAGCTTTCTTT. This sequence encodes CASSLSRATEAFF.

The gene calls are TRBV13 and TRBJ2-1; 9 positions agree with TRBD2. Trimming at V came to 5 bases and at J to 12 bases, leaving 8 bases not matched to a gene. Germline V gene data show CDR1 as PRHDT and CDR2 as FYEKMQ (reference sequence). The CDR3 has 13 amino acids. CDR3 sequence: CASSGRTSDVQFF. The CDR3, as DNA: TGTGCCAGCAGCGGAAGGACTAGCGACGTGCAGTTCTTC.

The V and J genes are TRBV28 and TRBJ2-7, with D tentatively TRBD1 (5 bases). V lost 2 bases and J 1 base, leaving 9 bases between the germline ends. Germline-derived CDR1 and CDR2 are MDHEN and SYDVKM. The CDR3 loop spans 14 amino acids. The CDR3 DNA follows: TGTGCCAGCAGTTTAAGGGGTCCGTCCTACGAGCAGTACTTC. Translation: CASSLRGPSYEQYF.

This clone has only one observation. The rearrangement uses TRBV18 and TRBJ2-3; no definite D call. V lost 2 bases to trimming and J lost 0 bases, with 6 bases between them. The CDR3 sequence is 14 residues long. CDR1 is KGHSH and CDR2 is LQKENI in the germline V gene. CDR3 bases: TGTGCCAGCTCACCAGTACAGAGCACAGATACGCAGTATTTT. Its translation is CASSPVQSTDTQYF.

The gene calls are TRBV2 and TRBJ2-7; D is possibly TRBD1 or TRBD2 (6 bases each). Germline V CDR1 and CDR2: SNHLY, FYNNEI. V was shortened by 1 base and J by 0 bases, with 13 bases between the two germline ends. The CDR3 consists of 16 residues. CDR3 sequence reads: CASSEGGGTVSYEQYF. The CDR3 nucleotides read TGTGCCAGCAGTGAAGGAGGGGGGACGGTCTCCTACGAGCAGTACTTC.

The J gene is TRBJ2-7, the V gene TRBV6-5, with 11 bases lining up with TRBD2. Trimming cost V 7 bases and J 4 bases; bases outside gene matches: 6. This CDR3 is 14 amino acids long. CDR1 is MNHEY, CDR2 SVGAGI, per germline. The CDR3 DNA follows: TGTGCCAGCACCGCGACTAGCGGGGCTTACGAGCAGTACTTC. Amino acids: CASTATSGAYEQYF.

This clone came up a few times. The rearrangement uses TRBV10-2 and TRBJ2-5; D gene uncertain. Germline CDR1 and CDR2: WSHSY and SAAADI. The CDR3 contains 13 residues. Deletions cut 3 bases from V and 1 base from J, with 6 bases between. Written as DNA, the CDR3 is TGCGCCAGCAGTGATCAGAGCCAAGAGACCCAGTACTTC. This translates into CASSDQSQETQYF.

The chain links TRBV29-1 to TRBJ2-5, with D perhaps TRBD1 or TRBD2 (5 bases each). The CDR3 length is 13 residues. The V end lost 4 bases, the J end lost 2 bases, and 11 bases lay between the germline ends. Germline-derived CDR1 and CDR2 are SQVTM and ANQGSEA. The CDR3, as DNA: TGCAGCGTTGTGGGGGACGGACAAGAGACCCAGTACTTC. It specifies CSVVGDGQETQYF.

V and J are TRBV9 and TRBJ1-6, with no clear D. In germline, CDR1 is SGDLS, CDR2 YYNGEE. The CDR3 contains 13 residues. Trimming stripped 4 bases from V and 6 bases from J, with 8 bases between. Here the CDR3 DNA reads TGTGCCAGCAGCCCAAACACTAATTCACCCCTCCACTTT. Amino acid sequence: CASSPNTNSPLHF.

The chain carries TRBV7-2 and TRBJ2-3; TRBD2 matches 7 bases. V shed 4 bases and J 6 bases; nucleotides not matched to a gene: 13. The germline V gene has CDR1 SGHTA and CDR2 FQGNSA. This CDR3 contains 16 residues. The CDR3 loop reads CASSSRAGASPDTQYF. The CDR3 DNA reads TGTGCCAGCAGCTCAAGGGCGGGAGCCAGCCCCGATACGCAGTATTTT.

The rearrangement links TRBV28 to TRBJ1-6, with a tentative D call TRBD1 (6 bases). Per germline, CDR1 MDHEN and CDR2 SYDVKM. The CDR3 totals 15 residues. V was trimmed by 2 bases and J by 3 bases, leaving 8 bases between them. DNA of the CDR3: TGTGCCAGCAGTTTAAGCAGGGGCTATAATTCACCCCTCCACTTT. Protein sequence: CASSLSRGYNSPLHF.

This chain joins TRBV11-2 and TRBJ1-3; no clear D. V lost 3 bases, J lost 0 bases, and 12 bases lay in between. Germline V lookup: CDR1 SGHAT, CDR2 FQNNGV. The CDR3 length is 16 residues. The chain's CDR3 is CASSLGIRSSGNTIYF. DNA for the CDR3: TGTGCCAGCAGCTTGGGGATCCGGAGCTCTGGAAACACCATATATTTT.

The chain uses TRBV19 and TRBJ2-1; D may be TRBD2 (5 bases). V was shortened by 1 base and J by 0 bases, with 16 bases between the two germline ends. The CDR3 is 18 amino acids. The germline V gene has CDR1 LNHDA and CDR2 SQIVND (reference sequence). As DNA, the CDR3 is TGTGCCAGTAGTATAGTCGTTCAAAGACTAAGCTCCTACAATGAGCAGTTCTTC. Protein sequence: CASSIVVQRLSSYNEQFF.

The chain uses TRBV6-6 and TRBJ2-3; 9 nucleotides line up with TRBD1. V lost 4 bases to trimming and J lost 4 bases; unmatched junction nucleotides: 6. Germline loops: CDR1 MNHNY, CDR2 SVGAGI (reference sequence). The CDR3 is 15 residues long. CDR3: CASSSRDRVSDTQYF. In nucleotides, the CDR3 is TGTGCCAGCAGTTCTCGGGACAGGGTTTCAGATACGCAGTATTTT.

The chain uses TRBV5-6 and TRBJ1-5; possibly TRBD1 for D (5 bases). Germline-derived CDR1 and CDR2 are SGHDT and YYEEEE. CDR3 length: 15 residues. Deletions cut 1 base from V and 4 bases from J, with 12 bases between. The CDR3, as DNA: TGTGCCAGCAGCTTGTATGGGGCCTCGAATCAGCCCCAGCATTTT. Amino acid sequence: CASSLYGASNQPQHF.

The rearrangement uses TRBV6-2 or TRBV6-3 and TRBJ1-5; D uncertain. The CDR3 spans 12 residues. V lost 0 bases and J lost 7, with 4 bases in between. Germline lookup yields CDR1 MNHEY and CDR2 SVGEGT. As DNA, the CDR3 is TGTGCCAGCAGTTACTCTATCCAGCCCCAGCATTTT. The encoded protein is CASSYSIQPQHF.